This T cell receptor beta chain was sequenced in a study of T-cell reconstitution after alpha-beta-depleted transplantation in children. As it was prepared, the TCRbeta library received unique molecular identifiers. Each CDR3 protein gets one entry after TCRdb re-called the PCR reads with MiXCR. The top ten hold over 3% of the sample, which has about 540,000 distinct CDR3 sequences, approximately 20% seen once. Germline V gene sequence: CDR1 SGHVS, CDR2 FNYEAQ. The CDR3 covers 16 residues. J lost 3 bases, V lost 1 base, and 6 bases had no gene match. The sequence was obtained from a human donor who donated a stem cell graft to a child with acute lymphoblastic leukemia. The gene calls are TRBV7-6 and TRBJ2-1, with TRBD2 identical over 7 bases. The sequences come from PBMCs from the stem cell graft donor, collected from the stem cell graft. Written as DNA, the CDR3 is TGTGCCAGCAGCTTAGGGGACTATAGCAACTACAATGAGCAGTTCTTC. It encodes CASSLGDYSNYNEQFF.